These 11 T cell receptor beta chains were sequenced from one sample in a study of metastatic and nonmetastatic thyroid tumors. No treatment of any kind had been given to any patient before thyroid surgery. TCRdb re-processed the PCR reads through MiXCR. The top ten clones hold roughly a quarter of a sample with about 4,000 clones, 30% to 35% of them seen once. The sequenced sample consisted of adjacent normal tissue. These receptors were collected from a female donor with papillary thyroid cancer or a benign thyroid nodule (not recorded which). Some clones in this sample may be carry-over from other donors' samples.

Turning to this clone: At one end, the junction sequence differs from germline, possibly due to a read error. This CDR3 reads CASSQDRASAGESYEHYF. The CDR3 nucleotides are TGCGCCAGCAGCCAAGATCGGGCTAGCGCGGGAGAATCCTACGAGCATTACTTC. V usage is TRBV4-1 and J usage is TRBJ2-7, with 7 bases aligning to TRBD2. The CDR3 is made up of 18 amino acids. Germline V gene data show CDR1 as MGHRA and CDR2 as YSYEKL.

The sample holds many counts of this clone. The chain has TRBV6-4 and TRBJ2-4, with D unresolved. Germline V gene data show CDR1 as MRHNA and CDR2 as SNTAGT. The CDR3 consists of 16 residues. V was trimmed by 3 bases and J by 6 bases, leaving 18 bases between them. This CDR3 is CASSERVSCDVNIQYF. CDR3 in DNA: TGTGCCAGCAGTGAAAGAGTTTCTTGCGATGTAAACATTCAGTACTTC.

This clone was counted only a few times. The rearrangement joins TRBV20-1 to TRBJ2-1; 10 nucleotides line up with TRBD2. CDR3 length: 15 residues. From germline, CDR1 is DFQATT and CDR2 SNEGSKA (reference sequence). Trimming took 6 bases from V and 8 from J; bases not matched to a gene: 13. CDR3 sequence: CSAAAGTSELDEQFF. The CDR3 DNA reads TGCAGTGCCGCGGCCGGGACTAGCGAATTGGATGAGCAGTTCTTC.

This clone has just a few counts. The chain couples TRBV6-1 to TRBJ2-3; no reliable D call. Trimming cost V 0 bases and J 2 bases, with 3 bases left between them. The germline V gene encodes CDR1 MNHNS and CDR2 SASEGT. CDR3 length: 13 residues. The CDR3 DNA reads as TGTGCCAGCAGTGAAGCGAACACAGATACGCAGTATTTT. Translating it yields CASSEANTDTQYF.

The sample holds a few counts of this clone. The chain carries TRBV12-3 or TRBV12-4 and TRBJ2-7, with 7 bases that match TRBD2. Germline trimming cut 2 bases from V and 1 base from J; bases unmatched to any gene: 8. CDR3 size: 16 residues. The CDR3 is CASSLFPAGPSYEQYF. CDR3 in DNA: TGTGCCAGCAGTTTATTCCCAGCGGGGCCGTCCTACGAGCAGTACTTC.

This clone appeared a few times. The chain combines TRBV11-2 with TRBJ2-7; D may be TRBD1 (5 bases). V shed 1 base and J shed 2 bases, with 9 bases lying between them. This CDR3 spans 14 amino acids. Germline values: CDR1 SGHAT, CDR2 FQNNGV. The CDR3 here is CASSLGQSAYEQYF. CDR3 DNA: TGTGCCAGCAGCTTAGGACAGAGTGCCTACGAGCAGTACTTC.

This clone showed up just a few times. The chain recombines TRBV11-2 with TRBJ2-5, with 7 positions matching TRBD1. The V segment lost 8 bases and the J segment 2 bases; nucleotides outside the gene matches: 2. CDR3 length equals 12 residues. Germline CDR1 SGHAT, CDR2 FQNNGV. The CDR3 loop reads CASSGQQETQYF. In DNA, the CDR3 is TGTGCCAGCTCGGGACAGCAAGAGACCCAGTACTTC.

This clone has more than one count but fewer than ten. The chain has TRBV24-1 and TRBJ2-5; D remains unclear. Per the germline V gene, CDR1 is KGHDR and CDR2 is SFDVKD. The CDR3 spans 14 residues. Trimming left V 2 bases short and J 4 bases short, with 10 bases between. Here the CDR3 reads CATSDSKVGETQYF. CDR3 DNA: TGTGCCACCAGTGATTCTAAAGTGGGAGAGACCCAGTACTTC.

This clone was observed a few times. The chain employs TRBV6-1 and TRBJ1-3; D remains unclear. V was shortened by 8 bases and J by 0 bases, with 8 bases between the two germline ends. Germline V gene data show CDR1 as MNHNS and CDR2 as SASEGT. CDR3 length: 13 amino acids. The CDR3 coding sequence is TGTGCCAGCCGGGAGGACTCTGGAAACACCATATATTTT. This gives the protein CASREDSGNTIYF.

The chain employs TRBV6-1 and TRBJ2-3; 13 positions agree with TRBD2. V trimming: 6 bases; J trimming: 4 bases; junction bases outside the gene matches: 4. Germline V CDR1 and CDR2: MNHNS, SASEGT. This CDR3 is 15 amino acids long. The DNA for the CDR3 is TGTGCCAGCAGGGCCGGGACTAGCGGGGCAGATACGCAGTATTTT. Protein product: CASRAGTSGADTQYF.

This clone was observed a few times. This chain connects TRBV6-1 to TRBJ2-3; D not certain. The CDR3 totals 14 residues. Trimming removed 4 bases from V and 3 bases from J, with 11 bases in between. CDR1 and CDR2 from the germline V gene are MNHNS and SASEGT. The CDR3 nucleotides read TGTGCCAGCAGTGCATCACCTCGGACAGATACGCAGTATTTT. Its protein is CASSASPRTDTQYF.